This paragraph covers one T cell receptor (beta chain) sequence. This sample is part of a study of blood T cell repertoires in COVID-19. Study background: Some COVID-19 samples were acute and others convalescent; all came from the United States, Italy and Spain. Sample material is recorded as cDNA or gDNA derived from T cells, B-cell-depleted T cells, or PBMCs.

V was pared by 4 bases and J by 6 bases, with 16 bases between. The CDR3 sequence is 14 residues long. Source study methods: Estimated nucleated cell counts came from reference gene primer amplification. Method: immunoSEQ multiplex PCR; TCRdb's copy keeps in-frame clones and lacks some. The DNA gave D and trimming, while V, J and clone size come from that table. The sample includes about 140,000 clones, about 76% of them seen just once. This sequence joins TRBV5-3 and TRBJ1-2, with D possibly TRBD1 on 5 matching bases. TRBV5-3 is designated an ORF whose function remains uncertain. The receptor was isolated from an older man with acute or convalescent COVID-19. Sequences were obtained from peripheral blood. The CDR3 DNA sequence: TGTGCCAGAAGCCTTAATAACGGGGGGGATGGCTACACCTTC. Its protein product is CARSLNNGGDGYTF.